These 16 T cell receptor beta chains share one sample of origin, sequenced in a study of T cell responses to AZD1222 COVID-19 vaccine. Only in-frame clones appear in the TCRdb table, and some are missing; sequencing was by immunoSEQ multiplex PCR. Here the sample spans under 130,000 clones, roughly 89% being singletons. The source was peripheral blood, collected on day 0 of AZD1222 vaccination. The receptors derive from an adult in good health.

The rearrangement joins TRBV5-1 to TRBJ2-7; D is perhaps TRBD2 (6 bases). The CDR3 loop spans 14 amino acids. Germline CDR1 and CDR2: SGHRS and YFSETQ. The germline V and J ends were trimmed by 1 base and 7 bases, with 15 bases remaining between them. CDR3 DNA: TGCGCCAGCAGCTTGCTTCGGAGTCGGGGGGAGCAGTACTTC. Translating it yields CASSLLRSRGEQYF. Supplemented by reference TRBV5-1 and TRBJ2-7, the full variable domain reads KAGVTQTPRYLIKTRGQQVTLSCSPISGHRSVSWYQQTPGQGLQFLFEYFSETQRNKGNFPGRFSGRQFSNSRSEMNVSTLELGDSALYLCASSLLRSRGEQYFGPGTRLTVT.

This clone was detected only a few times. The chain carries TRBV6-2 or TRBV6-3 and TRBJ2-7; D is unclear. The CDR3 has 12 amino acids. CDR1 is MNHEY, CDR2 SVGEGT, per germline. Between the trimmed V and J ends, which lost 2 bases and 3 bases, there was a span of 5 bases. DNA of the CDR3: TGTGCCAGCAGTTACAGGGTCTACGAGCAGTACTTC. It encodes CASSYRVYEQYF.

The chain recombines TRBV6-1 with TRBJ2-7; no definite D call. Germline V lookup: CDR1 MNHNS, CDR2 SASEGT. V was cut by 3 bases and J by 0 bases, with 12 bases left in between. The CDR3 has 15 residues. CDR3 nucleotide sequence: TGTGCCAGCAGTGATCCGCACTGGGACTCCTACGAGCAGTACTTC. It yields the protein CASSDPHWDSYEQYF.

V gene TRBV7-6 combines with J gene TRBJ2-1; D is undetermined. Trimming took off 4 bases at V and 7 bases at J, with 11 bases between the two ends. This CDR3 has 13 residues. The germline V gene has CDR1 SGHVS and CDR2 FNYEAQ. DNA of the CDR3: TGTGCCAGCAGCTCCTCATACGTAAATGAGCAGTTCTTC. It codes for CASSSSYVNEQFF.

The chain joins TRBV5-8 to TRBJ1-6, with D perhaps TRBD1 (5 bases). The V end lost 3 bases, the J end lost 7 bases, and 17 bases lay between the germline ends. Germline V lookup: CDR1 SGHTS, CDR2 YDEGEE. CDR3 length: 16 residues. CDR3 DNA: TGTGCCAGCAGCTCTTCCGCCGGGGGAGGCAATTCACCCCTCCACTTT. Protein: CASSSSAGGGNSPLHF.

This clone was recorded once. The CDR3 nucleotides are TGTGCCAGCAGTTTCTCCGCGGGTGAAAAACTGTTTTTT. It translates to CASSFSAGEKLFF. The chain uses TRBV27 and TRBJ1-4; no clear D. CDR3 length equals 13 residues. Trimming pared 3 bases from V and 7 bases from J, leaving 9 bases between. Germline lookup yields CDR1 MNHEY and CDR2 SMNVEV (reference sequence).

J is TRBJ2-2 and V is TRBV7-2; D is uncertain. The CDR3 totals 14 residues. V was trimmed by 0 bases and J by 4 bases, leaving 6 bases between them. Germline values: CDR1 SGHTA, CDR2 FQGNSA. In nucleotides, the CDR3 is TGTGCCAGCAGCTTAGCCTTCGGCACCGGGGAGCTGTTTTTT. Translating gives CASSLAFGTGELFF.

This chain links TRBV5-8 with TRBJ1-5; D is possibly TRBD1 (6 bases). CDR1 SGHTS and CDR2 YDEGEE come from the germline V gene. CDR3 length equals 14 residues. V dropped 2 bases and J dropped 6 bases, with 12 bases sitting between them. CDR3 DNA: TGTGCCAGCAGCTTACGGGGGCGAGGTCAGCCCCAGCATTTT. Its protein is CASSLRGRGQPQHF. Combining the CDR3 with reference TRBV5-8 and TRBJ1-5 gives the whole variable domain EAGVTQSPTHLIKTRGQQATLRCSPISGHTSVYWYQQALGLGLQFLLWYDEGEERNRGNFPPRFSGRQFPNYSSELNVNALELEDSALYLCASSLRGRGQPQHFGDGTRLSIL.

This clone was seen just once. V is TRBV18 and J is TRBJ1-2, with 7 bases lining up with TRBD1. The J segment lost 0 bases and the V segment lost 0 bases, leaving 10 bases of the junction unmatched. CDR3 length: 18 amino acids. Looked up from germline, CDR1 is KGHSH and CDR2 is LQKENI. Here the CDR3 reads CASSPPGQPLYSNYGYTF. The CDR3 coding sequence is TGTGCCAGCTCACCACCGGGACAGCCACTCTACTCTAACTATGGCTACACCTTC. The full variable domain, with the rest looked up from reference TRBV18 and TRBJ1-2, is NAGVMQNPRHLVRRRGQEARLRCSPMKGHSHVYWYRQLPEEGLKFMVYLQKENIIDESGMPKERFSAEFPKEGPSILRIQQVVRGDSAAYFCASSPPGQPLYSNYGYTFGSGTRLTVV.

The V gene is TRBV19, the J gene TRBJ2-3; 8 nucleotides line up with TRBD2. This CDR3 contains 13 residues. V lost 4 bases to trimming and J lost 5 bases; unmatched junction nucleotides: 2. Germline V gene data show CDR1 as LNHDA and CDR2 as SQIVND (reference sequence). The CDR3 bases are TGTGCCAGTAGTACAACTAGCGGAGATACGCAGTATTTT. Encoded protein: CASSTTSGDTQYF.

The chain has TRBV9 and TRBJ1-5, with D uncertain. V was trimmed by 0 bases and J by 7 bases, leaving 11 bases between them. The germline gives CDR1 SGDLS, CDR2 YYNGEE. This CDR3 comprises 14 residues. The DNA of the CDR3 is TGTGCCAGCAGCGTAGAGGCCGGGGTGCAGCCCCAGCATTTT. Translation gives CASSVEAGVQPQHF.

The J gene is TRBJ2-3, the V gene TRBV15, with D perhaps being TRBD1 or TRBD2 (5 bases each). From germline, CDR1 is LNHNV and CDR2 YYDKDF (reference sequence). V was cut by 1 base and J by 4 bases, with 18 bases left in between. This CDR3 comprises 17 residues. The CDR3 coding sequence is TGTGCCACCAGCAGAGTTCAAGCGGCCTTAGGGGCAGATACGCAGTATTTT. Translated, it gives CATSRVQAALGADTQYF. Full variable domain (missing parts from reference TRBV15 and TRBJ2-3): DAMVIQNPRYQVTQFGKPVTLSCSQTLNHNVMYWYQQKSSQAPKLLFHYYDKDFNNEADTPDNFQSRRPNTSFCFLDIRSPGLGDTAMYLCATSRVQAALGADTQYFGPGTRLTVL.

The chain employs TRBV25-1 and TRBJ2-1, with TRBD2 identical over 7 bases. V shed 3 bases, J shed 5 bases, and the junction held 7 bases outside the gene matches. This CDR3 is 15 amino acids long. Germline assignment: CDR1 MGHDK and CDR2 SYGVNS. The CDR3 bases are TGTGCCAGCAGTGACCCAGCGGGGAGGGACAATGAGCAGTTCTTC. Its protein is CASSDPAGRDNEQFF.

This clone was picked up one time. The chain is built from TRBV29-1 and TRBJ2-1, with D possibly being TRBD2 (6 bases). From germline, CDR1 is SQVTM and CDR2 ANQGSEA. This CDR3 comprises 20 residues. The V end lost 1 base, the J end lost 0 bases, and 25 bases lay between the germline ends. The CDR3: CSVEGFLEGRVPGSYNEQFF. CDR3 DNA: TGCAGCGTTGAAGGGTTTTTGGAGGGACGGGTCCCGGGCTCCTACAATGAGCAGTTCTTC.

This clone occurred once. The rearrangement uses TRBV27 and TRBJ1-1, with a tentative D call TRBD1 (5 bases). V shed 5 bases and J shed 1 base, with 17 bases lying between them. This CDR3 has 16 residues. Per germline, CDR1 MNHEY and CDR2 SMNVEV (reference sequence). CDR3 in DNA: TGTGCCAGCAGTCCCCATCCGGGGCGGTCGAACACTGAAGCTTTCTTT. Protein product: CASSPHPGRSNTEAFF.

This chain uses TRBV28 with TRBJ2-4, with D uncertain. The ends were cut back, 4 bases at V and 9 bases at J, with 7 bases in the middle. Looked up from germline, CDR1 is MDHEN and CDR2 is SYDVKM. CDR3 length: 11 residues. The CDR3 loop reads CASSWTGIQYF. The CDR3 nucleotides are TGTGCCAGCAGTTGGACCGGCATTCAGTACTTC.